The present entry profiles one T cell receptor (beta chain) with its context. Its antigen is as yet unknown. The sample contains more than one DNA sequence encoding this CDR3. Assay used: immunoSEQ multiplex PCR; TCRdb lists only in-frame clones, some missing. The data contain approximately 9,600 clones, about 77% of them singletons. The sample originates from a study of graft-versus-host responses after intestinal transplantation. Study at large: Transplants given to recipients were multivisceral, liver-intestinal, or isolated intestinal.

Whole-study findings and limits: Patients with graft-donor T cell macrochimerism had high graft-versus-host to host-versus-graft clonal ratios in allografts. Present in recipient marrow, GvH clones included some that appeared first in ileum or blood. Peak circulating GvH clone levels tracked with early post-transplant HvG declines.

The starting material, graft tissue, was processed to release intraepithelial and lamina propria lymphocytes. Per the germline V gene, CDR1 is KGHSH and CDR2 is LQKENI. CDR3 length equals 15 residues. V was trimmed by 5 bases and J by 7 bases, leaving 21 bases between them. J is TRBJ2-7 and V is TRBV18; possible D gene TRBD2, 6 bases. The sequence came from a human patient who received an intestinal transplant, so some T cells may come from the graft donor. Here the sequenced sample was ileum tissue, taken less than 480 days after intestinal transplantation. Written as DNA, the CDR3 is TGTGCCAGCTCATATGTCGCGGGGACCCAAGGGGAGCAGTACTTC. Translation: CASSYVAGTQGEQYF.